The 18 T cell receptor beta chains given below trace back to one sample, sequenced in a study of OX40 agonist ivuxolimab in advanced cancers. The table came from immunoSEQ multiplex PCR; TCRdb's copy has only in-frame clones and leaves some out. The table lists 12,000 or so clones, roughly four fifths of them singletons. The sequencing used CD4+ or CD8+ T cells sorted from blood, collected in a trial of the OX40 agonist ivuxolimab. Receptors originate from an adult with an advanced solid tumor such as melanoma, head and neck, liver or kidney cancer.

The CDR3 coding sequence is TGTGCCAGCAGCTTAGTGGCAGCGGAAGAGACCCAGTACTTC. Encoded protein: CASSLVAAEETQYF. The J gene is TRBJ2-5, the V gene TRBV7-9, with D perhaps matching TRBD2 (5 bases). Looked up from germline, CDR1 is SEHNR and CDR2 is FQNEAQ (reference sequence). The CDR3 runs to 14 residues. Trimming took off 1 base at V and 3 bases at J, with 9 bases between the two ends.

In DNA, the CDR3 is TGTGCCAGTAGTTCAGGGGTGCGGTACGAGCAGTACTTC. This codes for CASSSGVRYEQYF. The V and J genes are TRBV19 and TRBJ2-7; perhaps TRBD1 as D (6 bases). The CDR3 extends over 13 amino acids. V was clipped by 5 bases and J by 4 bases, with 12 bases between them. The germline CDR1 and CDR2 sequences are LNHDA and SQIVND (reference sequence).

V usage is TRBV6-4 and J usage is TRBJ2-3; 11 nucleotides align to TRBD2. The germline V gene encodes CDR1 MRHNA and CDR2 SNTAGT. V shed 6 bases and J 4 bases; nucleotides not matched to a gene: 6. This CDR3 is built from 15 residues. The CDR3: CASSVSGGAPDTQYF. The CDR3 nucleotides read TGTGCCAGCAGCGTTAGCGGGGGGGCCCCAGATACGCAGTATTTT.

The chain links TRBV9 to TRBJ2-3; 9 nucleotides match TRBD2. The CDR3 has 17 amino acids. V gave up 3 bases and J gave up 0 bases; unmatched junction bases: 8. CDR1 and CDR2 from the germline V gene are SGDLS and YYNGEE. CDR3 loop: CASSARGTSGSTDTQYF. CDR3 coding DNA: TGTGCCAGCAGCGCCCGAGGCACTAGCGGGAGCACAGATACGCAGTATTTT.

The V gene is TRBV10-2, the J gene TRBJ1-2; 8 nucleotides match TRBD1. J lost 5 bases, V lost 6 bases, and 11 bases had no gene match. Germline loops: CDR1 WSHSY, CDR2 SAAADI. This CDR3 is built from 15 residues. The CDR3 DNA is TGCGCCAGCAGCGAACTACCAGGGGGCCCATATGGCTACACCTTC. Protein: CASSELPGGPYGYTF.

This chain uses TRBV7-6 with TRBJ1-3; D unresolved. The CDR3 is 14 amino acids. With 5 bases removed from V and 1 base from J, the gap between germline ends came to 9 bases. Per the germline V gene, CDR1 is SGHVS and CDR2 is FNYEAQ. The CDR3 spells CASSEDGSGNTIYF. The CDR3 DNA is TGTGCCAGCAGCGAAGATGGGTCTGGAAACACCATATATTTT.

The V gene is TRBV9, the J gene TRBJ2-1, with 7 bases fitting TRBD2. Trimming at V came to 0 bases and at J to 4 bases, leaving 1 base not matched to a gene. The CDR3 has 14 amino acids. The germline gives CDR1 SGDLS, CDR2 YYNGEE. CDR3 sequence: CASSVEGLYNEQFF. CDR3 nucleotide sequence: TGTGCCAGCAGCGTAGAGGGACTATACAATGAGCAGTTCTTC.

V is TRBV2 and J is TRBJ2-7, with 7 nucleotides matching TRBD1. This CDR3 has 13 residues. Germline V gives CDR1 SNHLY, CDR2 FYNNEI. V trimming: 10 bases; J trimming: 4 bases; junction bases outside the gene matches: 10. The CDR3 here is CATLVGQAYEQYF. DNA of the CDR3: TGTGCCACCCTAGTAGGACAGGCTTACGAGCAGTACTTC.

This rearrangement joins TRBV19 to TRBJ2-2, with 7 nucleotides matching TRBD1. Germline CDR1 and CDR2: LNHDA and SQIVND (reference sequence). The J segment lost 1 base and the V segment lost 5 bases, leaving 7 bases of the junction unmatched. The CDR3 covers 16 residues. CDR3 DNA sequence: TGTGCCAGTAGTCTAAAATGGGACAGGAACACCGGGGAGCTGTTTTTT. This codes for CASSLKWDRNTGELFF.

In this sample, this clone is medium-sized. The rearrangement joins TRBV6-5 to TRBJ1-2; 7 bases are a match to TRBD1. V was clipped by 4 bases and J by 4 bases; unmatched bases: 9. Germline CDR1 MNHEY, CDR2 SVGAGI. The CDR3 is 15 residues long. CDR3 region: CASSSQGGGGYGYTF. The CDR3 DNA sequence: TGTGCCAGCAGTTCCCAGGGGGGCGGTGGCTATGGCTACACCTTC.

This chain links TRBV19 with TRBJ2-7; D is ambiguous. The germline gives CDR1 LNHDA, CDR2 SQIVND (reference sequence). This CDR3 is built from 13 residues. Trimming shortened V by 2 bases and J by 6 bases, and 11 bases separated the two germline ends. The CDR3 DNA is TGTGCCAGTAGTATAAGCCTAGATCTCGAGCAGTACTTC. This encodes CASSISLDLEQYF.

The chain's CDR3 is CASSLAGGVDTQYF. The DNA of the CDR3 is TGTGCCAGCAGCTTAGCCGGGGGTGTAGATACGCAGTATTTT. This rearrangement joins TRBV11-1 to TRBJ2-3; possibly TRBD2 for D (6 bases). Germline V CDR1 and CDR2: SGHAT, FQDESV (reference sequence). The V and J ends lost 0 bases and 5 bases respectively, with 9 bases between them. The CDR3 is made up of 14 amino acids.

The chain combines TRBV5-6 with TRBJ2-5, with TRBD2 matching 10 bases. V trimming: 4 bases; J trimming: 5 bases; junction bases outside the gene matches: 8. The CDR3 extends over 15 amino acids. Germline-derived CDR1 and CDR2 are SGHDT and YYEEEE. CDR3 loop: CASSPPSGGAETQYF. In DNA form, the CDR3 reads TGTGCCAGCAGCCCCCCCAGCGGGGGGGCGGAGACCCAGTACTTC.

The chain is built from TRBV7-9 and TRBJ1-1; 9 bases are shared with TRBD1. The V gene end was trimmed by 6 bases and the J gene end by 7 bases; junction bases not matched to a gene: 3. CDR1 SEHNR and CDR2 FQNEAQ come from the germline V gene (reference sequence). The CDR3 spans 12 residues. This CDR3 reads CASRLTGGEAFF. CDR3 sequence (DNA): TGTGCCAGCAGGCTGACAGGGGGTGAAGCTTTCTTT.

The rearrangement joins TRBV6-4 to TRBJ1-5; tentatively, D is TRBD1 (6 bases). V lost 1 base and J lost 2, with 21 bases in between. CDR1 and CDR2 from the germline V gene are MRHNA and SNTAGT. CDR3 length: 19 residues. The CDR3 nucleotides are TGTGCCAGCAGTGACTTCCGGGACAAGAAACACCACCGCAATCAGCCCCAGCATTTT. It translates to CASSDFRDKKHHRNQPQHF.

This clone was recorded only once. V gene TRBV19 combines with J gene TRBJ2-3; the D gene could be TRBD1 or TRBD2 (6 bases each). The germline CDR1 and CDR2 sequences are LNHDA and SQIVND (reference sequence). Deletions cut 3 bases from V and 6 bases from J, with 10 bases between. The CDR3 contains 13 residues. CDR3 loop: CASSMIGGDTQYF. Written as DNA, the CDR3 is TGTGCCAGTAGTATGATAGGGGGGGATACGCAGTATTTT.

The rearrangement uses TRBV4-1 and TRBJ2-7; 11 bases are shared with TRBD1. Per germline, CDR1 MGHRA and CDR2 YSYEKL. There are 15 residues in the CDR3. The V and J ends lost 4 bases and 3 bases, in that order; junction bases with no gene match: 5. CDR3: CASSPSGTGGYEQYF. The CDR3 DNA is TGCGCCAGCAGCCCATCCGGGACAGGGGGCTACGAGCAGTACTTC.

This clone was detected only once. The chain is built from TRBV13 and TRBJ2-7, with D maybe TRBD1 (6 bases). CDR3 length: 14 amino acids. V gave up 2 bases and J gave up 3 bases, with 11 bases separating them. The germline gives CDR1 PRHDT, CDR2 FYEKMQ (reference sequence). The CDR3 DNA is TGTGCCAGCAGCTTATCAGGGGTCCTCTACGAGCAGTACTTC. Its protein product is CASSLSGVLYEQYF.